This TCR beta chain was sequenced during a study of T cell responses to AZD1222 COVID-19 vaccine. Regarding the study as a whole: There were mostly white British donors and more females than males, and clonal diversity was possibly underestimated.

V lost 2 bases, J lost 3 bases, and 7 bases stayed unmatched. Germline V gives CDR1 MNHEY, CDR2 SVGAGI. The CDR3 has 16 amino acids. The assay was immunoSEQ multiplex PCR, and TCRdb's table has in-frame clones only and misses some. The table shows 120,000 or so clones, with around 90% occurring only once. This clone was seen a single time. Its target is unknown. This TCR derives from an adult in good health. This specimen was peripheral blood, taken on day 0 of MenACWY control vaccination. The chain is built from TRBV6-5 and TRBJ1-5, with 7 bases fitting TRBD1. CDR3 region: CASSYKGDRVNQPQHF. For the CDR3, the DNA is TGTGCCAGCAGTTACAAGGGGGACAGAGTCAATCAGCCCCAGCATTTT.